A single TCR beta chain is shown here with its context. What it recognizes is unknown. The sample belongs to a study of T cell responses to AZD1222 COVID-19 vaccine. Study outcomes and limitations: Every sample of the repertoires postdated the peak T cell response. Regions 160-218 and 743-854 dominated among vaccine-associated CD4 TCRs spanning spike. The study identified only six AZD1222 recipients as seropositive at baseline. Spike-specific TCR breadth and depth were elevated following two AZD1222 doses.

V lost 5 bases, J lost 6 bases, and 10 bases lay in between. This CDR3 comprises 13 residues. CDR1 is LGHDT, CDR2 YNNKEL, per germline (reference sequence). Only in-frame clones appear in the TCRdb table, and some are missing; sequencing was by immunoSEQ multiplex PCR. In the table there are 150,000 to 180,000 clones, roughly nine tenths of which are singletons. The receptor comes from an adult in good health. Sequencing used peripheral blood, obtained on day 0 of AZD1222 vaccination. The chain uses TRBV3-1 (or the pseudogene TRBV3-2) and TRBJ2-2, with unresolved D. The DNA for the CDR3 is TGTGCCAGCAGCTCCCGTTGGTCCGGGGAGCTGTTTTTT. This sequence encodes CASSSRWSGELFF.